This TCR beta chain was captured by sequencing in a study of T cell clones after liver transplantation. Looking at the study overall: TCRbeta sequencing after a pre-transplant mixed lymphocyte reaction identified graft-donor-reactive clones, later tracked in post-transplant blood.

The protocol was immunoSEQ multiplex PCR, while the TCRdb copy is restricted to in-frame clones and leaves out a portion. Among fewer than 25,000 clones listed, 88% were seen once. V shed 8 bases and J 1 base; nucleotides not matched to a gene: 8. CDR3 length: 15 amino acids. Germline lookup yields CDR1 MNHEY and CDR2 SVGAGI. This sample comprised CD8+ T cells from blood, obtained before liver transplant. The genes are TRBV6-5 and TRBJ1-1; 9 positions match TRBD1. The TCR comes from a human donor who received a liver transplant. The CDR3 protein is CASLTGGGKNTEAFF. In DNA, the CDR3 is TGTGCCAGCCTTACAGGGGGCGGGAAGAACACTGAAGCTTTCTTT.